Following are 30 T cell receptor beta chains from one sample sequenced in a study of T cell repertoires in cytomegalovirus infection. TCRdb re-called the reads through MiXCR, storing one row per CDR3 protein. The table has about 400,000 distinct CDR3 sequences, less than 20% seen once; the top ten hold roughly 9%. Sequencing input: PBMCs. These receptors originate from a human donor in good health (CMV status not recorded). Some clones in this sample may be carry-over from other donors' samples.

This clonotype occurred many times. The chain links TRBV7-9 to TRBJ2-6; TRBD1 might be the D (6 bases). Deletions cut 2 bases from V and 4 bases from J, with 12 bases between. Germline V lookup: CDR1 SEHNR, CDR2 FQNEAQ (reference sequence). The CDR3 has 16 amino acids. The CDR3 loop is CASSLQGTAGANVLTF. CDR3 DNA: TGTGCCAGCAGCTTACAGGGGACCGCAGGGGCCAACGTCCTGACTTTC.

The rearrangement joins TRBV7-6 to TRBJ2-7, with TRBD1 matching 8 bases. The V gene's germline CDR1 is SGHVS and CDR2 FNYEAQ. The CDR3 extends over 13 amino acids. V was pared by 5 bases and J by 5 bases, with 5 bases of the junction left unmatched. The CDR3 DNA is TGTGCCAGCAGCCGATGGACAGGGAACGAGCAGTACTTC. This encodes CASSRWTGNEQYF.

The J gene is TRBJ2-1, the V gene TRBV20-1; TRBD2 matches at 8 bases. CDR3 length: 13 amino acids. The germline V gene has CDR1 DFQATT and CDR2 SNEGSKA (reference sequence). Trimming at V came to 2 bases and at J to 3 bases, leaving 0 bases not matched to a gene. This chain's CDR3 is CSARLAGYNEQFF. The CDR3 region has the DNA TGCAGTGCTAGACTAGCGGGCTACAATGAGCAGTTCTTC.

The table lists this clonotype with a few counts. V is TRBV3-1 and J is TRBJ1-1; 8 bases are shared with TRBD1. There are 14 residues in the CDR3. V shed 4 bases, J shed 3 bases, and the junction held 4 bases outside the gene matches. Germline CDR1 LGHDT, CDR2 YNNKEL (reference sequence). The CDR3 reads CASSLWTGHTEAFF. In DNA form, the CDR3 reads TGTGCCAGCAGCCTCTGGACAGGGCACACTGAAGCTTTCTTT.

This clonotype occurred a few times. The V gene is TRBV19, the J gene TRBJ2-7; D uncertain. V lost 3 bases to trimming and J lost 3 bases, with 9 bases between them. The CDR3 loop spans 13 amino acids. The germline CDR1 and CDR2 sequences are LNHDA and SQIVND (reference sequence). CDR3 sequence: CASSITIFYEQYF. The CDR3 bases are TGTGCCAGTAGTATCACCATATTCTACGAGCAGTACTTC.

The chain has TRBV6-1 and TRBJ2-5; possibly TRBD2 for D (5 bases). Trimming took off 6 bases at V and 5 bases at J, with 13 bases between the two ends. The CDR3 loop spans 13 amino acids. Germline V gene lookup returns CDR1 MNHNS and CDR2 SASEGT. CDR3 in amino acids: CASREEGRETQYF. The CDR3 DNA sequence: TGTGCCAGCAGGGAGGAAGGGCGGGAGACCCAGTACTTC.

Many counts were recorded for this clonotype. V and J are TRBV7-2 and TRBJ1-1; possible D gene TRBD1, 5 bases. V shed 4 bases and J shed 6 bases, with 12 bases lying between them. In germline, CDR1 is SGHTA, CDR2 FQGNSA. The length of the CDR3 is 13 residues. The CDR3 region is CASSSGLLAEAFF. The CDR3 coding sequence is TGTGCCAGCAGCTCGGGACTGCTTGCTGAAGCTTTCTTT.

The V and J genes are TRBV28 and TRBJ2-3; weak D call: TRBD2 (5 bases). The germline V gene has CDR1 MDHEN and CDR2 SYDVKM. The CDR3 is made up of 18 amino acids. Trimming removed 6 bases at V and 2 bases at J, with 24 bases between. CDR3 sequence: CASSFPLKLVSATDTQYF. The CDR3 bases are TGTGCCAGCAGCTTCCCCCTGAAACTAGTATCGGCCACAGATACGCAGTATTTT. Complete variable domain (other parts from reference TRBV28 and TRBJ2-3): DVKVTQSSRYLVKRTGEKVFLECVQDMDHENMFWYRQDPGLGLRLIYFSYDVKMKEKGDIPEGYSVSREKKERFSLILESASTNQTSMYLCASSFPLKLVSATDTQYFGPGTRLTVL.

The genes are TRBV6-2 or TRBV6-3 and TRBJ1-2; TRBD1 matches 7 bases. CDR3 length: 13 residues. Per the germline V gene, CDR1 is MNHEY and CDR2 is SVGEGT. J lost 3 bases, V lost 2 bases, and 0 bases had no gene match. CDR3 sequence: CASSYGQDYGYTF. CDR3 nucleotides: TGTGCCAGCAGTTACGGACAGGACTATGGCTACACCTTC.

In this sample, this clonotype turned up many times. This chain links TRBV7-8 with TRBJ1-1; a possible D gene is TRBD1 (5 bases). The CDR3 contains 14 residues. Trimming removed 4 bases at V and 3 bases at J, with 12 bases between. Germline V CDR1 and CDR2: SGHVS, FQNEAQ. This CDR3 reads CASSSDGAYTEAFF. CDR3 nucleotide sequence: TGTGCCAGCAGCTCTGACGGGGCGTACACTGAAGCTTTCTTT.

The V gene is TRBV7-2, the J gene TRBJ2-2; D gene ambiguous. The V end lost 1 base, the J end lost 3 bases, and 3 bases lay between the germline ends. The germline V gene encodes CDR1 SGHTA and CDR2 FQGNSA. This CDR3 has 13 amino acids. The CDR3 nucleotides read TGTGCCAGCAGCTTAGAATACACCGGGGAGCTGTTTTTT. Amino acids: CASSLEYTGELFF.

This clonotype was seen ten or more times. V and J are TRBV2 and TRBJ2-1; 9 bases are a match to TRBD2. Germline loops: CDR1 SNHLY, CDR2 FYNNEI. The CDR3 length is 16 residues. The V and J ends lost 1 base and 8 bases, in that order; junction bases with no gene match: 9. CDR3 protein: CASSEGGGRAWYEQFF. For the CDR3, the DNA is TGTGCCAGCAGTGAAGGGGGCGGGAGGGCCTGGTATGAGCAGTTCTTC.

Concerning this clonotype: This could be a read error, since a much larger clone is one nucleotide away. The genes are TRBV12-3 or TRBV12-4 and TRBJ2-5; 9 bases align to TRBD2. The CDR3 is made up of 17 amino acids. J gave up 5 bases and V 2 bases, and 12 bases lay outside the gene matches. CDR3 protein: CASSLIASGEAGETQYF. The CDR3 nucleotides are TGTGCCAGCAGTTTAATTGCTAGCGGGGAGGCCGGGGAGACCCAGTACTTC.

In DNA form, the CDR3 reads TGCAGCGTCCAAGAAGGGGGGACAGGGGGCGAAGAGACCCAGTACTTC. This gives the protein CSVQEGGTGGEETQYF. The gene calls are TRBV29-1 and TRBJ2-5; TRBD1 matches at 12 bases. The junction had 11 bases not matched to a gene; V was cut back by 6 bases and J by 3 bases. The CDR3 has 16 residues. CDR1 and CDR2 from the germline V gene are SQVTM and ANQGSEA.

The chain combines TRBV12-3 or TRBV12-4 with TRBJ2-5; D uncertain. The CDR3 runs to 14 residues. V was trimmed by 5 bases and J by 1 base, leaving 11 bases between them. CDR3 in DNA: TGTGCCAGCAGTACCCGCGGCGGCCAAGAGACCCAGTACTTC. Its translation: CASSTRGGQETQYF.

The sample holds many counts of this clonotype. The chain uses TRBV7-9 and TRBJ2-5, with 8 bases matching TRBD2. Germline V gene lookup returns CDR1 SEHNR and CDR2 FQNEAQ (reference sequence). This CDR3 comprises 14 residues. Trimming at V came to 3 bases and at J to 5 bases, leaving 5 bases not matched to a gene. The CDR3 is CASSFNSGSETQYF. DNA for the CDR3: TGTGCCAGCAGCTTCAACAGCGGGAGCGAGACCCAGTACTTC.

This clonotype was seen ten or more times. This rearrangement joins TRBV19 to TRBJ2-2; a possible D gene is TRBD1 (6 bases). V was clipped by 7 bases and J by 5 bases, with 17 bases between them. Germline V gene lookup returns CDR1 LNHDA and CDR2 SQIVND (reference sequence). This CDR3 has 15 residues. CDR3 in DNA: TGTGCCAGTACCCGCCAAGGACAGATTACCGGGGAGCTGTTTTTT. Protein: CASTRQGQITGELFF.

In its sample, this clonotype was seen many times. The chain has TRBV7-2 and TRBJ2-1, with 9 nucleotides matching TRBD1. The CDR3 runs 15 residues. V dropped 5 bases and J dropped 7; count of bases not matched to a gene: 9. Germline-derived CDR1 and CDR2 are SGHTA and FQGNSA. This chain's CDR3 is CASSGGTGLVNEQFF. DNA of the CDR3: TGTGCCAGCAGCGGAGGGACAGGGTTAGTAAATGAGCAGTTCTTC.

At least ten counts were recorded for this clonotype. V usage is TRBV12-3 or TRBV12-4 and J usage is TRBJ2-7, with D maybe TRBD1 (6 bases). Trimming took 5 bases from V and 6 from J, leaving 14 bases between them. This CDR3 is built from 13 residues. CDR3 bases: TGTGCCAGCAGTACTCGACAGGACGGCGAGCAGTACTTC. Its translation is CASSTRQDGEQYF.

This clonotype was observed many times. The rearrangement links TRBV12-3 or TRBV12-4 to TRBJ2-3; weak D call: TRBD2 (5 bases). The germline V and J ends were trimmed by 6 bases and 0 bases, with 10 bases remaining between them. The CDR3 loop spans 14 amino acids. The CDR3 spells CASRKRTSTDTQYF. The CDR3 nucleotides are TGTGCCAGCAGGAAGCGGACTAGCACAGATACGCAGTATTTT.

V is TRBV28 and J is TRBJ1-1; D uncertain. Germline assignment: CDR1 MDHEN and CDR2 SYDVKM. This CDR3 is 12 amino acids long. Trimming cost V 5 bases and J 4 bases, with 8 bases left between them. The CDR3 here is CASSLRFTEAFF. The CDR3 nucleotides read TGTGCCAGCAGTCTCCGCTTCACTGAAGCTTTCTTT.

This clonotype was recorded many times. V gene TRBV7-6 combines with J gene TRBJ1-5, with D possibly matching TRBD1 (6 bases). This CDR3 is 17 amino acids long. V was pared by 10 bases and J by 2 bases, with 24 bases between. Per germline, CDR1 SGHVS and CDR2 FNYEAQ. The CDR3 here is CANIAGHLRLGNQPQHF. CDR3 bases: TGTGCCAACATAGCGGGACACCTCCGGTTGGGCAATCAGCCCCAGCATTTT.

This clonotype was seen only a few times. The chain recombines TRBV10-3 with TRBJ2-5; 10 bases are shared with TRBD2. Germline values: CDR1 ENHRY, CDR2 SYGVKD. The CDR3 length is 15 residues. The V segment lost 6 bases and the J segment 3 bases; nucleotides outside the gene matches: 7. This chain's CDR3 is CAISHPAGGEETQYF. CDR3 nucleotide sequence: TGTGCCATCAGCCACCCAGCGGGGGGGGAAGAGACCCAGTACTTC.

DNA for the CDR3: TGCAGTGCTAGAGATATAAGGTGGCGGGGCACCGGGGAGCTGTTTTTT. It encodes CSARDIRWRGTGELFF. The V gene is TRBV20-1, the J gene TRBJ2-2; possible D gene TRBD2, 6 bases. Germline V gene data show CDR1 as DFQATT and CDR2 as SNEGSKA (reference sequence). Trimming pared 0 bases from V and 4 bases from J, leaving 15 bases between. The CDR3 length is 16 residues.

DNA of the CDR3: TGTGCCAGCAGCCCCGGGCATAGCTCTGGAAACACCATATATTTT. Its protein product is CASSPGHSSGNTIYF. The J gene is TRBJ1-3, the V gene TRBV2, with no clear D. This CDR3 has 15 residues. The V end was cut by 6 bases, the J end by 0 bases, with 12 bases between. Looked up from germline, CDR1 is SNHLY and CDR2 is FYNNEI. The full variable domain, its missing parts supplied by reference TRBV2 and TRBJ1-3, is EPEVTQTPSHQVTQMGQEVILRCVPISNHLYFYWYRQILGQKVEFLVSFYNNEISEKSEIFDDQFSVERPDGSNFTLKIRSTKLEDSAMYFCASSPGHSSGNTIYFGEGSWLTVV.

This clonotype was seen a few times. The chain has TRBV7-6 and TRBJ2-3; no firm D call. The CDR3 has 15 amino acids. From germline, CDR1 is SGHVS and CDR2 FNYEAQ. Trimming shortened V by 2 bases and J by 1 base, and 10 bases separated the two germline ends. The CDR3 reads CASSLSPPGTDTQYF. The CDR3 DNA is TGTGCCAGCAGCTTATCACCCCCGGGCACAGATACGCAGTATTTT.

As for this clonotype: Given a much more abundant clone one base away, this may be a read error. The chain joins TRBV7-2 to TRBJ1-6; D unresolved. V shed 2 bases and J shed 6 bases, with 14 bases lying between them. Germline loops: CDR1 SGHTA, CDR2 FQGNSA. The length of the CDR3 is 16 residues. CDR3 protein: CASSLSTRTRNSPLHF. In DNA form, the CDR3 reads TGTGCCAGCAGCTTATCGACAAGGACCCGTAATTCACCCCTCCACTTT.

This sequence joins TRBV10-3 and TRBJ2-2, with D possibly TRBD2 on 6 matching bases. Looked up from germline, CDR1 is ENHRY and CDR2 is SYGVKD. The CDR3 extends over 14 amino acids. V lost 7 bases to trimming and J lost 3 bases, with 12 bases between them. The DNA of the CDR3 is TGTGCCATCATGGAGGGGCGCGACACCGGGGAGCTGTTTTTT. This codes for CAIMEGRDTGELFF.

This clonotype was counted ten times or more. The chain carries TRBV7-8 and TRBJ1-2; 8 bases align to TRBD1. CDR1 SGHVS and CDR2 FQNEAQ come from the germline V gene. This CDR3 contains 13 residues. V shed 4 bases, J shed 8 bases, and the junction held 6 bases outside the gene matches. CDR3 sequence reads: CASSSRTGHGYTF. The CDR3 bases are TGTGCCAGCAGCTCAAGGACAGGGCACGGCTACACCTTC.

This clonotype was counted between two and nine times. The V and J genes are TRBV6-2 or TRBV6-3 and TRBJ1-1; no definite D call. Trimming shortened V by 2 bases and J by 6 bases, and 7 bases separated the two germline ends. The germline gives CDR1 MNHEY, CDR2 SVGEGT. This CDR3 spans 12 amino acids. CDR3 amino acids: CASSYEGAEAFF. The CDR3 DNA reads TGTGCCAGCAGTTACGAGGGAGCTGAAGCTTTCTTT.